The T cell receptor (beta chain) under discussion was sequenced for a study of blood T cells in healthy people across ages. The CDR3 covers 14 residues. Germline V gene sequence: CDR1 ENHRY, CDR2 SYGVKD. The trim removed 10 bases at V and 1 base at J, leaving 6 bases unmatched. Primers used in a second PCR of roughly 6 to 11 cycles were a sample-barcoded 5' primer and a J-beta primer mix. TCRdb re-derived calls from the 5' RACE reads in MiXCR, one entry per CDR3 protein. The table includes hundreds of thousands of distinct CDR3 sequences, 35% to 50% detected once. This clonotype was seen a handful of times.

The V and J genes are TRBV10-3 and TRBJ2-7, with 11 bases lining up with TRBD2. Sequenced: blood. The receptor's source is a man older than 75 in good health. DNA for the CDR3: TGTGCCAGCGGACTAGCGGGCAGATCCTACGAGCAGTACTTC. Encoded protein: CASGLAGRSYEQYF.